This T cell receptor (beta chain) was sequenced for a study of post-analysis software for immune sequencing data. Unique molecular identifiers had been added to the TCR beta cDNA libraries. TCRdb re-derived calls from the PCR reads in MiXCR, one entry per CDR3 protein. The sample has about 680,000 distinct CDR3 sequences, 59% seen once; the top ten hold approximately 10%. This clonotype has just one count. Its target is unknown. The length of the CDR3 is 15 residues. Germline CDR1 reads ENHRY; CDR2 reads SYGVKD. V dropped 10 bases and J dropped 2 bases, with 19 bases sitting between them. Study-wide results and caveats: Controls had significantly higher normalized Chao1 diversity than multiple sclerosis patients. Controls had lower frequencies than patients of five or six TRBV segments, which included TRBV5-6, TRBV5-1 and TRBV20-1. Strong co-clustering by F measure was evident for samples that had been prepared in the same batch.

The receptor's source is a girl aged 2-9 years with multiple sclerosis. The chain combines TRBV10-3 with TRBJ2-3; D assignment may be TRBD1 or TRBD2 (5 bases each). Sequencing was done on a sample of blood. This CDR3 is CATRGASLSTDTQYF. CDR3 DNA: TGTGCCACCCGAGGGGCTAGCTTATCCACAGATACGCAGTATTTT.